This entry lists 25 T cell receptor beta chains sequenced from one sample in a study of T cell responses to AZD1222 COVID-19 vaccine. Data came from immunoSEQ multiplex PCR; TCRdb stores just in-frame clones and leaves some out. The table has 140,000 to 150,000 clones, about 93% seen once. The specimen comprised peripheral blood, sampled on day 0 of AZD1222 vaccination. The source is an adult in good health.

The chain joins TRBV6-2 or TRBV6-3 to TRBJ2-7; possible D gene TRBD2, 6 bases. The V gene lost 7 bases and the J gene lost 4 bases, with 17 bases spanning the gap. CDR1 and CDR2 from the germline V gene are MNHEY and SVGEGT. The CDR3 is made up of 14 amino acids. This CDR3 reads CASTPAGLEYEQYF. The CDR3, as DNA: TGTGCCAGCACCCCTGCGGGGCTTGAATACGAGCAGTACTTC.

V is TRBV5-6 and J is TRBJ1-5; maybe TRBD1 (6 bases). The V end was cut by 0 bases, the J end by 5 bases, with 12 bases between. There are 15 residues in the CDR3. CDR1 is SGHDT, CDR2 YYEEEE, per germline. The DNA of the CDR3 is TGTGCCAGCAGCTTGGAGGGGGGTTATGATCAGCCCCAGCATTTT. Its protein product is CASSLEGGYDQPQHF. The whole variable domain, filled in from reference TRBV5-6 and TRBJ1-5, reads DAGVTQSPTHLIKTRGQQVTLRCSPKSGHDTVSWYQQALGQGPQFIFQYYEEEERQRGNFPDRFSGHQFPNYSSELNVNALLLGDSALYLCASSLEGGYDQPQHFGDGTRLSIL.

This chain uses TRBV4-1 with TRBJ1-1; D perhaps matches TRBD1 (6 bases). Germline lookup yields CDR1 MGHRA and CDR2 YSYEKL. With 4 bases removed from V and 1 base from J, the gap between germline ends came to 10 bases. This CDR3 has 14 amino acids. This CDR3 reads CASSLRGKNTEAFF. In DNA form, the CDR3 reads TGCGCCAGCAGCCTCAGGGGCAAGAACACTGAAGCTTTCTTT.

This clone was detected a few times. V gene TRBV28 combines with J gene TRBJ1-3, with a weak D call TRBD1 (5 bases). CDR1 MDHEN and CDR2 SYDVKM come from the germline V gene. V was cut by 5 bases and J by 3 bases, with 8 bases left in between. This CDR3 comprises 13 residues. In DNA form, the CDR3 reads TGTGCCAGCAGTAGAGGGGATGGAAACACCATATATTTT. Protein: CASSRGDGNTIYF.

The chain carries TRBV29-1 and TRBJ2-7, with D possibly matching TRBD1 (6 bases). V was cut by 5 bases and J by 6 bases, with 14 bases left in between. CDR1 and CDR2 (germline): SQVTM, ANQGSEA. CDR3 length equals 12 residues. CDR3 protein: CSVHGAGVEQYF. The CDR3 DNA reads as TGCAGCGTTCATGGGGCAGGGGTCGAGCAGTACTTC.

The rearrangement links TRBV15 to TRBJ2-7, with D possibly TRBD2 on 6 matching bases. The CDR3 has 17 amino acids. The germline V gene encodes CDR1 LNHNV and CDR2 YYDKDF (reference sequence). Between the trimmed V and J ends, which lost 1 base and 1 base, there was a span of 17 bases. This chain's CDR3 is CATSRAAEEGHSYEQYF. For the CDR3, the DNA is TGTGCCACCAGCAGAGCCGCCGAGGAGGGGCATTCCTACGAGCAGTACTTC.

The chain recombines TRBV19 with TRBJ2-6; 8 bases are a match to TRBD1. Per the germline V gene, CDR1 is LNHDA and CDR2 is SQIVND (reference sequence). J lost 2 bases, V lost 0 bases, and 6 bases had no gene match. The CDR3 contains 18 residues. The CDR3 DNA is TGTGCCAGTAGTATAGATGGCCCAGGGGGCGCTGGGGCCAACGTCCTGACTTTC. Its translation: CASSIDGPGGAGANVLTF.

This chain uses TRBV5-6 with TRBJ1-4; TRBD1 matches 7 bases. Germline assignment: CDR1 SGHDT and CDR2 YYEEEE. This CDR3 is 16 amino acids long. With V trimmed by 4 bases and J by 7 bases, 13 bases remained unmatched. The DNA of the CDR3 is TGTGCCAGCAGCGCCAGGGGGAAGACTAAAGGTGAAAAACTGTTTTTT. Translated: CASSARGKTKGEKLFF.

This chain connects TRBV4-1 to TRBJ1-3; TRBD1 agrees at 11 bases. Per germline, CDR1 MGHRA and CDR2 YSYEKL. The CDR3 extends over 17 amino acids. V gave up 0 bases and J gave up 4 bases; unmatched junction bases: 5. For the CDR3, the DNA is TGCGCCAGCAGCCAAGATGGGACAGGGGGGAGCGGAAACACCATATATTTT. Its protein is CASSQDGTGGSGNTIYF.

In nucleotides, the CDR3 is TGTGCCAGCAGTTACTTGGGACCCGCTTACGAGCAGTACTTC. Its protein product is CASSYLGPAYEQYF. The rearrangement links TRBV6-5 to TRBJ2-7, with D possibly being TRBD1 or TRBD2 (5 bases each). Germline assignment: CDR1 MNHEY and CDR2 SVGAGI. CDR3 size: 14 residues. The V gene lost 1 base and the J gene lost 4 bases, with 11 bases spanning the gap.

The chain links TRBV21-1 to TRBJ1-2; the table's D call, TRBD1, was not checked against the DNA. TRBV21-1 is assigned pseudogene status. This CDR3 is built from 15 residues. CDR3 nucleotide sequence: TGTGCCAGCAGCAGCGGAATGCAGGGGGCGCAGGGCTACACCTTC. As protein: CASSSGMQGAQGYTF.

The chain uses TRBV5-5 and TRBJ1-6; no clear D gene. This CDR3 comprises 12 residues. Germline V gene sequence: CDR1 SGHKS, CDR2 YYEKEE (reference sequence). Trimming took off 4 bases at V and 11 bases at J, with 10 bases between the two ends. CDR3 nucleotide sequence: TGTGCCAGCAGCGTGACTGATGCACCCCTCCACTTT. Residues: CASSVTDAPLHF. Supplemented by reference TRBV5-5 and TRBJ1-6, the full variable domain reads DAGVTQSPTHLIKTRGQQVTLRCSPISGHKSVSWYQQVLGQGPQFIFQYYEKEERGRGNFPDRFSARQFPNYSSELNVNALLLGDSALYLCASSVTDAPLHFGNGTRLTVT.

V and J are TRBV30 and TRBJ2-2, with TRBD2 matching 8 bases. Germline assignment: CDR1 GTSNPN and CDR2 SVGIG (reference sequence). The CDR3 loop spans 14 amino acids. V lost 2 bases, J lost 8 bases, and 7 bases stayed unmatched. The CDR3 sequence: CAWSQREFGGELFF. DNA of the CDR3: TGTGCCTGGAGTCAGCGGGAGTTTGGTGGGGAGCTGTTTTTT.

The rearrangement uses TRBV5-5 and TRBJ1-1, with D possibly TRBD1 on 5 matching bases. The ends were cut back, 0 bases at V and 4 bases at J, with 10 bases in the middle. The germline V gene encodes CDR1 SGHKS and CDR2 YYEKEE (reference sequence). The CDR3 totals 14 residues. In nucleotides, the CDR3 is TGTGCCAGCAGCTTGGAAGGGACGATCACTGAAGCTTTCTTT. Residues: CASSLEGTITEAFF.

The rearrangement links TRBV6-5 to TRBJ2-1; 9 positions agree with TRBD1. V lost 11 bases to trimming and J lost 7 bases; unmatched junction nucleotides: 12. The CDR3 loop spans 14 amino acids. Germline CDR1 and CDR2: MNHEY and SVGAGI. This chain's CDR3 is CASKGDRAGNEQFF. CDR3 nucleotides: TGTGCCTCCAAAGGGGACAGGGCTGGTAATGAGCAGTTCTTC.

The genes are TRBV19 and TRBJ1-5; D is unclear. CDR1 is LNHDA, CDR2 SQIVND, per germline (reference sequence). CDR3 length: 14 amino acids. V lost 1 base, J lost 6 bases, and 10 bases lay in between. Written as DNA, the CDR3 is TGTGCCAGTAGTATAGGTACAGTCGTTCAGCCCCAGCATTTT. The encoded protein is CASSIGTVVQPQHF. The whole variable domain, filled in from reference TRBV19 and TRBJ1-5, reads DGGITQSPKYLFRKEGQNVTLSCEQNLNHDAMYWYRQDPGQGLRLIYYSQIVNDFQKGDIAEGYSVSREKKESFPLTVTSAQKNPTAFYLCASSIGTVVQPQHFGDGTRLSIL.

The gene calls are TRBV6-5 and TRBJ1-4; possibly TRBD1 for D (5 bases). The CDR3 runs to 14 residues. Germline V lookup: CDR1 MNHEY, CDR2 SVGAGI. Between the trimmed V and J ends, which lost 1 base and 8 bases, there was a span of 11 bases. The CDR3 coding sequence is TGTGCCAGCAGTTACTACCCACGGGGCGAAAAACTGTTTTTT. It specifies CASSYYPRGEKLFF.

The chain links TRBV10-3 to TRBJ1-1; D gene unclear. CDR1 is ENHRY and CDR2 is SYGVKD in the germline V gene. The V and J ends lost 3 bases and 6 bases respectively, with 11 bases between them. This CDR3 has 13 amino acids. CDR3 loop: CAISDVKGPEAFF. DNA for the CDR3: TGTGCCATCAGTGATGTGAAGGGTCCTGAAGCTTTCTTT.

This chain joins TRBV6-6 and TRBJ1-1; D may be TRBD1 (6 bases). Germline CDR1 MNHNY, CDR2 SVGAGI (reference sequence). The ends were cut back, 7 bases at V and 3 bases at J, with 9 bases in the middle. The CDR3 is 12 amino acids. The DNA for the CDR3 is TGTGCCAGCAAACAGGGTGACACTGAAGCTTTCTTT. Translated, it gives CASKQGDTEAFF.

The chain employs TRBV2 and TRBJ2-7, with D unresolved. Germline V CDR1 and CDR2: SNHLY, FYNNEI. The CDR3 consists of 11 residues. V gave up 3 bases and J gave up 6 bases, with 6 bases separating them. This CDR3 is CASSDRSEQYF. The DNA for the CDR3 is TGTGCCAGCAGTGACCGGAGCGAGCAGTACTTC.

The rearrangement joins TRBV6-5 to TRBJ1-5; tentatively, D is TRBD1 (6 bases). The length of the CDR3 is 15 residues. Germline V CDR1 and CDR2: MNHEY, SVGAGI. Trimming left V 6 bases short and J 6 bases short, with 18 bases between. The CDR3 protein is CASSGQRRGGQPQHF. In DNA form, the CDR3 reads TGTGCCAGCAGCGGCCAAAGGAGAGGGGGTCAGCCCCAGCATTTT.

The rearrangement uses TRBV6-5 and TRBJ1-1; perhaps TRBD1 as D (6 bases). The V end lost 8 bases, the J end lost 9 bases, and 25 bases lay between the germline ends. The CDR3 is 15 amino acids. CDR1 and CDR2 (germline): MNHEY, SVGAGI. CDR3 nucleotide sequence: TGTGCCAGCGGATCTTATTCGCAGGGGCTCGGAAAAGCTTTCTTT. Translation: CASGSYSQGLGKAFF.

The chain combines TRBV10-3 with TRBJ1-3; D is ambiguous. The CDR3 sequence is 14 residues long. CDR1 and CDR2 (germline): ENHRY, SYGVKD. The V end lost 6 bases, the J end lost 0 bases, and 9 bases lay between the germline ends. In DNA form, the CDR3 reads TGTGCCATCAGGAAAGCCCCCTCTGGAAACACCATATATTTT. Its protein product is CAIRKAPSGNTIYF.

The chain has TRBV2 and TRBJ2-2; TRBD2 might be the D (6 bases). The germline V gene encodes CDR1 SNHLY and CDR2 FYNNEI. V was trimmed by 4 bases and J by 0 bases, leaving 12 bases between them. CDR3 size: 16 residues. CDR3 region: CASSGGVYTNTGELFF. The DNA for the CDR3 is TGTGCCAGCAGTGGGGGGGTTTATACGAACACCGGGGAGCTGTTTTTT.

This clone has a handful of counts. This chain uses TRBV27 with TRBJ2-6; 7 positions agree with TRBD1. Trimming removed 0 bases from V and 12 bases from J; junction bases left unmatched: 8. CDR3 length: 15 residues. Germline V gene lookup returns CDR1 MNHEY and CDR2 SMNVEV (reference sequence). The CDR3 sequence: CASSLSGTASSVLTF. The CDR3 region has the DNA TGTGCCAGCAGTTTATCTGGGACAGCCTCTAGCGTCCTGACTTTC.